These T cell receptor beta chains were read from a single sample in a study of CD8+CD57+ T cells in acquired aplastic anemia. MiXCR, applied by TCRdb to the reads, yields one record per CDR3 protein. The sample shows 400,000 to 600,000 distinct CDR3 sequences, approximately 33% of them seen only once. Sequencing was done on a sample of sorted CD4+, CD8+, or CD8+CD57+ T cells (not recorded which) from PBMCs. The receptors derive from a human donor with aplastic anemia. CDR3s include the opening cysteine and the closing phenylalanine or tryptophan. Each record gives: V gene, D gene, clone size, J gene, CDR3 DNA, CDR3 protein. The D gene is left open where the match is weak. Size is stated for part of the rows, as once, few or many counts, or as a class when the clone is expanded.

v_gene: TRBV2; d_gene: NA; abundance: NA; j_gene: TRBJ2-7; CDR3nt: TGTGCCAGCAGTGAAGCGCGGGTTCAACCCTCCTACGAGCAGTACTTC; CDR3aa: CASSEARVQPSYEQYF
v_gene: TRBV27; d_gene: NA; abundance: NA; j_gene: TRBJ1-1; CDR3nt: TGTGCCAGCAGTTTTCTTAGGACGGCGAACACTGAAGCTTTCTTT; CDR3aa: CASSFLRTANTEAFF
v_gene: TRBV29-1; d_gene: NA; abundance: many; j_gene: TRBJ1-2; CDR3nt: TGCAGCGTTGAGGGAGGAGGGTCCCTCTATGGCTACACCTTC; CDR3aa: CSVEGGGSLYGYTF
v_gene: TRBV4-3; d_gene: NA; abundance: many; j_gene: TRBJ1-5; CDR3nt: TGCGCCAGCAGCCAGGAACAGGGAAGAAATCAGCCCCAGCATTTT; CDR3aa: CASSQEQGRNQPQHF
v_gene: TRBV7-9; d_gene: NA; abundance: NA; j_gene: TRBJ2-1; CDR3nt: TGTGCCGGACGAGCAGGGGTTTACAATGAGCAGTTCTTC; CDR3aa: CAGRAGVYNEQFF
v_gene: TRBV5-6; d_gene: TRBD2; abundance: NA; j_gene: TRBJ2-1; CDR3nt: TGTGCCAGCAGCTTAAAGGCGGGACTAGCGGGAGGGGTCCACAATGAGCAGTTCTTC; CDR3aa: CASSLKAGLAGGVHNEQFF
v_gene: TRBV9; d_gene: NA; abundance: NA; j_gene: TRBJ1-1; CDR3nt: TGTGCCAGCAGCGTAGGGTCTTCATTTGTCGGCACTGAAGCTTTCTTT; CDR3aa: CASSVGSSFVGTEAFF
v_gene: TRBV7-2; d_gene: NA; abundance: many; j_gene: TRBJ2-7; CDR3nt: TGTGCCAGCAGCTTCGGAGGGAGGTACGAGCAGTACTTC; CDR3aa: CASSFGGRYEQYF
v_gene: TRBV19; d_gene: TRBD1; abundance: many; j_gene: TRBJ1-5; CDR3nt: TGTGCCAGTAGTATCGACGGACAGGAGAGCAATCAGCCCCAGCATTTT; CDR3aa: CASSIDGQESNQPQHF
v_gene: TRBV2; d_gene: NA; abundance: NA; j_gene: TRBJ2-7; CDR3nt: TGTGCCAGCACCCAACCGGGGTTCGGCGAGCAGTACTTC; CDR3aa: CASTQPGFGEQYF
v_gene: TRBV19; d_gene: TRBD2; abundance: many; j_gene: TRBJ2-5; CDR3nt: TGTGCCAGTAGTCGTACTAGCGGAGACCAAGAGACCCAGTACTTC; CDR3aa: CASSRTSGDQETQYF
v_gene: TRBV10-1; d_gene: TRBD1; abundance: NA; j_gene: TRBJ2-7; CDR3nt: TGCGCCAGCAGCACCCTACGGACAGGGGAATACGAGCAGTACTTC; CDR3aa: CASSTLRTGEYEQYF
v_gene: TRBV9; d_gene: NA; abundance: NA; j_gene: TRBJ2-7; CDR3nt: TGTGCCAGCAGCGCCGGGACTCTCGGCGAGCAGTACTTC; CDR3aa: CASSAGTLGEQYF
v_gene: TRBV6-1; d_gene: TRBD2; abundance: few; j_gene: TRBJ2-7; CDR3nt: TGTGCCAGCAGCGAGACTAGCGGGAGCTACTACGAGCAGTACTTC; CDR3aa: CASSETSGSYYEQYF
v_gene: TRBV7-9; d_gene: NA; abundance: NA; j_gene: TRBJ2-5; CDR3nt: TGTGCCAGCAGCCCTAGTGTCCAAGAGACCCAGTACTTC; CDR3aa: CASSPSVQETQYF
v_gene: TRBV25-1; d_gene: NA; abundance: few; j_gene: TRBJ1-5; CDR3nt: TGTGCCAGACCTGACGTTGGGACAACGGGAAATCAGCCCCAGCATTTT; CDR3aa: CARPDVGTTGNQPQHF
v_gene: TRBV11-2; d_gene: NA; abundance: NA; j_gene: TRBJ2-3; CDR3nt: TGTGCCAGCAGCTTAGGATGGACTCCACCCTGGGATACGCAGTATTTT; CDR3aa: CASSLGWTPPWDTQYF
v_gene: TRBV9; d_gene: NA; abundance: few; j_gene: TRBJ2-5; CDR3nt: TGTGCCAGCAGCGTAGCGGGCCCGTCCGAGACCCAGTACTTC; CDR3aa: CASSVAGPSETQYF
v_gene: TRBV25-1; d_gene: TRBD1; abundance: NA; j_gene: TRBJ2-7; CDR3nt: TGTGCCAGCAGTGACCCCAGGGGGTTCTACGAGCAGTACTTC; CDR3aa: CASSDPRGFYEQYF
v_gene: TRBV7-9; d_gene: NA; abundance: many; j_gene: TRBJ1-2; CDR3nt: TGTGCCAGCAGCCCAGAAGGGACCTGGGGTGGCTACACCTTC; CDR3aa: CASSPEGTWGGYTF
v_gene: TRBV9; d_gene: NA; abundance: few; j_gene: TRBJ2-1; CDR3nt: TGTGCCAGCAGCGTAGCTGGGTCGTTAAATGAGCAGTTCTTC; CDR3aa: CASSVAGSLNEQFF
v_gene: TRBV5-1; d_gene: NA; abundance: NA; j_gene: TRBJ1-4; CDR3nt: TGCGCCGGCAGCTTGGCCTTTGGAGAAAAACTGTTTTTT; CDR3aa: CAGSLAFGEKLFF
v_gene: TRBV19; d_gene: TRBD1; abundance: few; j_gene: TRBJ1-2; CDR3nt: TGTGCCAGTAGTACGATGCACGACGGGACAGGGAATGGCTACACCTTC; CDR3aa: CASSTMHDGTGNGYTF
v_gene: TRBV6-4; d_gene: TRBD1; abundance: few; j_gene: TRBJ2-2; CDR3nt: TGTGCCAGCAGGCCGGGACAGGGATTCGGGGAGCTGTTTTTT; CDR3aa: CASRPGQGFGELFF
v_gene: TRBV12-3/TRBV12-4; d_gene: NA; abundance: NA; j_gene: TRBJ1-1; CDR3nt: TGTGCCAGCAGTTTTGGAGTGACCGGTGAAGCTTTCTTT; CDR3aa: CASSFGVTGEAFF
v_gene: TRBV7-9; d_gene: TRBD2; abundance: many; j_gene: TRBJ2-7; CDR3nt: TGTGCCAGCAGCTTAGGTCTAGCGGGAGATTACGAGCAGTACTTC; CDR3aa: CASSLGLAGDYEQYF
v_gene: TRBV14; d_gene: NA; abundance: few; j_gene: TRBJ1-1; CDR3nt: TGTGCCAGCAGCCAAGATTATGGCGGAACTGAAGCTTTCTTT; CDR3aa: CASSQDYGGTEAFF
v_gene: TRBV2; d_gene: TRBD1; abundance: NA; j_gene: TRBJ1-6; CDR3nt: TGTGCCAGCAGTTTGGGCGGGCACAGGGGCTCACCCCTCCACTTT; CDR3aa: CASSLGGHRGSPLHF
v_gene: TRBV11-2; d_gene: TRBD2; abundance: NA; j_gene: TRBJ2-3; CDR3nt: TGTGCCAGCAGCTCGTCTCCCGGGGCGGGAGGACCAGATACGCAGTATTTT; CDR3aa: CASSSSPGAGGPDTQYF
v_gene: TRBV25-1; d_gene: TRBD1; abundance: NA; j_gene: TRBJ1-1; CDR3nt: TGTGCCAGCAGTGCAACGATGGACAGGAGTACTGAAGCTTTCTTT; CDR3aa: CASSATMDRSTEAFF
v_gene: TRBV30; d_gene: NA; abundance: few; j_gene: TRBJ1-3; CDR3nt: TGTGCCTGGAGCCCGGGGCTCGGAAACACCATATATTTT; CDR3aa: CAWSPGLGNTIYF
v_gene: TRBV20-1; d_gene: NA; abundance: NA; j_gene: TRBJ2-3; CDR3nt: TGCAGTGCTAGAGAACCTAGCGTTCCAGATACGCAGTATTTT; CDR3aa: CSAREPSVPDTQYF
v_gene: TRBV11-1; d_gene: NA; abundance: few; j_gene: TRBJ2-1; CDR3nt: TGTGCCAGCAGCTTAGCCCTCTCCAACAATGAGCAGTTCTTC; CDR3aa: CASSLALSNNEQFF
v_gene: TRBV18; d_gene: NA; abundance: NA; j_gene: TRBJ1-2; CDR3nt: TGTGCCAGCTCACCACTCAACGTGGGGGGGCAGGCTGGCTACACCTTC; CDR3aa: CASSPLNVGGQAGYTF
v_gene: TRBV24-1; d_gene: TRBD1; abundance: NA; j_gene: TRBJ1-2; CDR3nt: TGTGCCACAGGACAGGGGGCGCGAGGCTATGGCTACACCTTC; CDR3aa: CATGQGARGYGYTF
v_gene: TRBV27; d_gene: TRBD2; abundance: NA; j_gene: TRBJ2-2; CDR3nt: TGTGCCAGCCGAACTAGCGGGAGGGTGGTTACCGGGGAGCTGTTTTTT; CDR3aa: CASRTSGRVVTGELFF
v_gene: TRBV12-3/TRBV12-4; d_gene: NA; abundance: many; j_gene: TRBJ1-2; CDR3nt: TGTGCCAGCAGTTTTGTGTCAGGGCTCTATGGCTACACCTTC; CDR3aa: CASSFVSGLYGYTF
v_gene: TRBV7-2; d_gene: NA; abundance: NA; j_gene: TRBJ2-5; CDR3nt: TGTGCCAGCAGCTTGGCCGGCGTAAGCCAAGAGACCCAGTACTTC; CDR3aa: CASSLAGVSQETQYF